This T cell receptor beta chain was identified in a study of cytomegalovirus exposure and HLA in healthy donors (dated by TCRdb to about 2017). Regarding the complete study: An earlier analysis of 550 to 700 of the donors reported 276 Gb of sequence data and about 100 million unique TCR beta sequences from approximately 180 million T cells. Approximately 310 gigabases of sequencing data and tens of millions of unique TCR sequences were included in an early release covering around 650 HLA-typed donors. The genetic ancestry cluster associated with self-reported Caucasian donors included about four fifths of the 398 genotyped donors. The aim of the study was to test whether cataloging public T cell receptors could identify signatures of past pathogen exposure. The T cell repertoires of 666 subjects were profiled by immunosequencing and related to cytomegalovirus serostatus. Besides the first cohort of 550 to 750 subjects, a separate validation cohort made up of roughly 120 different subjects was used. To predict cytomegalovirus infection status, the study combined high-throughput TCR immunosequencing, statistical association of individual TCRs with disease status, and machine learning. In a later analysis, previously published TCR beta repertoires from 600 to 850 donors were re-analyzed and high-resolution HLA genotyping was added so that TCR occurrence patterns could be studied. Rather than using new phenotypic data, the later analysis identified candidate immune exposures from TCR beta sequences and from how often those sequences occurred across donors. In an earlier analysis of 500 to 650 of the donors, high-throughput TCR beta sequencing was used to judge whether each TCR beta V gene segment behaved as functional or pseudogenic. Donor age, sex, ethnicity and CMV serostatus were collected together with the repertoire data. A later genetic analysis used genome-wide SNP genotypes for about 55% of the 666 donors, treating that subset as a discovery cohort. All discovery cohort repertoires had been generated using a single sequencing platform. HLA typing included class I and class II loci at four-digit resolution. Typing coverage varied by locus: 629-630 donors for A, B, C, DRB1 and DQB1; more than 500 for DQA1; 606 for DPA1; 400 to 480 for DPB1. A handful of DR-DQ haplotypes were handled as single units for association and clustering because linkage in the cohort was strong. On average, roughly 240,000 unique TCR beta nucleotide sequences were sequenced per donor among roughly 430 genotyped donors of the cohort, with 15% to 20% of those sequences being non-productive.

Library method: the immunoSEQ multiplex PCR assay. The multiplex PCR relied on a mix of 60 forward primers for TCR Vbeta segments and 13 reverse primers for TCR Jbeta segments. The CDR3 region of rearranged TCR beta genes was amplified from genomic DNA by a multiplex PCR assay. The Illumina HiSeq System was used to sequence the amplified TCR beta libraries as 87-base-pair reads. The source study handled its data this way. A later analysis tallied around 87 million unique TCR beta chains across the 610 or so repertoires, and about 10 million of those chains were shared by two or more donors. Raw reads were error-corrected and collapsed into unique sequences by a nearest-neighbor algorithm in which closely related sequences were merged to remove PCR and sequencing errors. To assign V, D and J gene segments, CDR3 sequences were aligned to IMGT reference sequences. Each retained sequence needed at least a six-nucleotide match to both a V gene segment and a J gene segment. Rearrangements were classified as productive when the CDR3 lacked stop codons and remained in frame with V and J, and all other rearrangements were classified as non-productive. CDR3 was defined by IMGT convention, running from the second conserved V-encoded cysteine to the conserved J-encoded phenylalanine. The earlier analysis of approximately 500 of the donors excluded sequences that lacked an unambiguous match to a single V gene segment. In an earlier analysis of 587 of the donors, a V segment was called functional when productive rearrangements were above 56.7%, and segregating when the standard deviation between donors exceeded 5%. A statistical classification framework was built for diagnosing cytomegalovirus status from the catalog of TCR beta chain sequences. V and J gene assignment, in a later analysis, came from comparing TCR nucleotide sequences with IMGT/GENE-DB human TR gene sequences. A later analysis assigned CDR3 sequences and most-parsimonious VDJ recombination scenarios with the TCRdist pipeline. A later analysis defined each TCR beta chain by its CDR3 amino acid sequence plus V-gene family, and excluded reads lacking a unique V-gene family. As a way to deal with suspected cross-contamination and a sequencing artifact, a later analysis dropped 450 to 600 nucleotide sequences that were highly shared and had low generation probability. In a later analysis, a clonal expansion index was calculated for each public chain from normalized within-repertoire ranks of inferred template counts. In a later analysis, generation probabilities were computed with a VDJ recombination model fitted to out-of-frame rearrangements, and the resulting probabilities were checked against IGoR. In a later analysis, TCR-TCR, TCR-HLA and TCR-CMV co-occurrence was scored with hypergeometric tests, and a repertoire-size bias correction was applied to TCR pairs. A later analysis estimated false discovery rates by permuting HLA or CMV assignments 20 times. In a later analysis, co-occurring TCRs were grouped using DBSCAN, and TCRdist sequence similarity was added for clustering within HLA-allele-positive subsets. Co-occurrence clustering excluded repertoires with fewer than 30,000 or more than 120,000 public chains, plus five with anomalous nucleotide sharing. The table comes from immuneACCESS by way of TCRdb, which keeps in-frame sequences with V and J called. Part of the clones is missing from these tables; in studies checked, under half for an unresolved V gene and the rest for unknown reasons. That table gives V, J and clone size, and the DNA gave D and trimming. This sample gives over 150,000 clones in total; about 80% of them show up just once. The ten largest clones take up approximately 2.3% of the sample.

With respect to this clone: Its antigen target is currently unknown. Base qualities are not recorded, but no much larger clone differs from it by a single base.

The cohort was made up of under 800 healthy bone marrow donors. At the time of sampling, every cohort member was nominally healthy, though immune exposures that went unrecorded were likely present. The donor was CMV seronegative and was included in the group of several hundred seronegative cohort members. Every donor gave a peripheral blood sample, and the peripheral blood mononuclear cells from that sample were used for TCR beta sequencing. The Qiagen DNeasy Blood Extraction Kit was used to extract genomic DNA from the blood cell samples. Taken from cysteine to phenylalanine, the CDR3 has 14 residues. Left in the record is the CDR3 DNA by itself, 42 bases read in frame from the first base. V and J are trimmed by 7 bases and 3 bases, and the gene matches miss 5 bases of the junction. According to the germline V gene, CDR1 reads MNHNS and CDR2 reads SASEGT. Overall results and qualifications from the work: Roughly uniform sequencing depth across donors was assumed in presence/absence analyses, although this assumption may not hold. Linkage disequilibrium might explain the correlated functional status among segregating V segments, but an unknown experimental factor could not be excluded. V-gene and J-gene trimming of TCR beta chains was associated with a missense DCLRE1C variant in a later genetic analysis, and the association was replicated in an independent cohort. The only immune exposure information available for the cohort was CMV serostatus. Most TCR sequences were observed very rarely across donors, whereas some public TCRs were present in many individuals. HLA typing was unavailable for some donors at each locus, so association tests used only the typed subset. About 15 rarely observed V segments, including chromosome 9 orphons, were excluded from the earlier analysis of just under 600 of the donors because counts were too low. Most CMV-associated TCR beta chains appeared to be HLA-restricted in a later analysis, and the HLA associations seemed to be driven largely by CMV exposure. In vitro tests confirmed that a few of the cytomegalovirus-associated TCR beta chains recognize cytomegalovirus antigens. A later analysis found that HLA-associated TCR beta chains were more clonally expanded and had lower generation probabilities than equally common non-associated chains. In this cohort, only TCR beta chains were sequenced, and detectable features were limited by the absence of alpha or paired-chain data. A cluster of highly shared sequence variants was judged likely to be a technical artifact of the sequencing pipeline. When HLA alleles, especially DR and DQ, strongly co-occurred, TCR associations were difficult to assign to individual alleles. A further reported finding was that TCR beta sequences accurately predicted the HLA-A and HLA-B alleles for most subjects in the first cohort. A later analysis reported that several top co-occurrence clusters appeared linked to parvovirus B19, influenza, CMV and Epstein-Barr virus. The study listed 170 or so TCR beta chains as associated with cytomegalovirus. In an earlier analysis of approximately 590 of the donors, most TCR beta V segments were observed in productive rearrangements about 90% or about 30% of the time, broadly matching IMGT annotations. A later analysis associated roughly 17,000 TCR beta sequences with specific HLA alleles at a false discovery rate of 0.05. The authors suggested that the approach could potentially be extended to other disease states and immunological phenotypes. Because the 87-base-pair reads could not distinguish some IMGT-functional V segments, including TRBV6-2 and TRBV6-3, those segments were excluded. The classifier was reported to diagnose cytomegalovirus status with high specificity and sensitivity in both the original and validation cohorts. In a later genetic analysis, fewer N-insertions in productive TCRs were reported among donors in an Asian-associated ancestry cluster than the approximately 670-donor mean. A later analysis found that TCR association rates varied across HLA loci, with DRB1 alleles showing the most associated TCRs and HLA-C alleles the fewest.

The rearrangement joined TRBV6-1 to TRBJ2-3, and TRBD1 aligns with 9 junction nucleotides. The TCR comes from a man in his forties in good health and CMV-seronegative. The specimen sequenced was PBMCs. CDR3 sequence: CASTRTGETDTQYF. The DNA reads TGTGCCAGCACGCGGACAGGGGAAACAGATACGCAGTATTTT.